The present T cell receptor beta chain was sequenced within a study of blood T cell repertoires in COVID-19 (dated by TCRdb to 2018 to 2020). Regarding the complete study: Samples from collaborators originated in the United States, Italy and Spain and spanned both the acute and convalescent phases of COVID-19. The prospective study material was composed of cDNA or gDNA derived from T cells, B-cell-depleted T cells, or PBMCs. Subjects who had been exposed to COVID-19, were actively infected with it, or had recovered from it provided the deeply sampled blood TCRbeta repertoires that made up the dataset. The repertoires were released in a freely available public database meant as a resource for research on the immune response to SARS-CoV-2. Samples were obtained from the ongoing ImmuneRACE study (first 160 participants) and from 1,254 subjects provided by 6 global collaborators. The sample metadata nearly always contained a de-identified subject ID, COVID-19 status, age in years and sex. Where HLA class I and class II types were available, the types were taken from metadata supplied by the sample provider, not from assay-based typing. Overall study results and their limits: The quantity of clinical and demographic metadata differed by source and by participant and was supplied without curation.

Regarding this clone: The specificity of this receptor is unknown. No base quality values were provided; no much bigger clone lies one nucleotide off.

The germline ends are 11 bases apart after V is trimmed by 7 bases and J by 5 bases. The CDR1 and CDR2 encoded by the germline V gene are MDHEN and SYDVKM. Including cysteine and phenylalanine, the CDR3 has 12 amino acids. Solely the CDR3 DNA is kept, with 36 bases framed from the first base. The immunoSEQ Assay, a bias-controlled multiplex PCR, was used to amplify TCRbeta CDR3 regions from genomic DNA. On the authors' methods: The number of nucleated cells in each sample was estimated from the amplification of reference gene primers within the assay. Sequence reads were collapsed and filtered to measure the absolute abundance of every unique TCRbeta CDR3 rearrangement. For each sample, productive Simpson clonality was calculated by taking the square root of Simpson's diversity index across productive rearrangements. TCRdb carries this immuneACCESS record with in-frame sequences only. Its versions omit some clonotypes, under half of them owing to an unresolved V gene in the studies checked, with the rest unexplained. V, J and clone size reflect that table, while D and trimming were determined from the DNA. This sample gives tens of thousands of clones in total; around 86% of them show up just once. The biggest ten clones account for 7.8% of the sample.

The collaborating institutions used their own protocols to collect whole blood in K2EDTA tubes. Collaborator samples were shipped for TCRbeta analysis as frozen whole blood, isolated PBMCs, or DNA extracted from either sample type. The TCR comes from a man between 50 and 59 years old with active COVID-19. Sequenced sample: peripheral blood. The chain employs TRBV28 and TRBJ1-2, with the D gene not clear enough to name. The CDR3 is CASTSGLYGYTF. The DNA sequence is TGTGCCAGCACCTCTGGGCTGTATGGCTACACCTTC.